The next 10 T cell receptor beta chains were all read from a single sample in a study of T-cell reconstitution after alpha-beta-depleted transplantation in children. The TCRbeta library was prepared with unique molecular identifiers. TCRdb called the PCR reads again in MiXCR, with one record for every CDR3 protein. The table shows fewer than 1 million distinct CDR3 sequences, with roughly 16% occurring only once. Material: PBMCs, mostly from graft donor cells, obtained 360 days after TCRalphabeta/CD19-depleted stem cell transplant. The receptors derive from a male patient between 5 and 17 years old who had a stem cell transplant for acute lymphoblastic leukemia, so the T cells may come from the graft donor.

This clonotype has a handful of counts. The chain is built from TRBV24-1 and TRBJ1-5; 8 nucleotides agree with TRBD1. This CDR3 has 15 amino acids. From germline, CDR1 is KGHDR and CDR2 SFDVKD. V lost 7 bases and J lost 3; bases outside the gene matches: 7. CDR3 amino acids: CATSAQGGNNQPQHF. The CDR3 bases are TGTGCCACCAGCGCACAGGGGGGCAACAATCAGCCCCAGCATTTT.

This rearrangement joins TRBV12-3 or TRBV12-4 to TRBJ1-1; D is possibly TRBD1 (5 bases). Trimming pared 1 base from V and 10 bases from J, leaving 19 bases between. The CDR3 runs to 15 residues. The CDR3 DNA reads TGTGCCAGCAGTTTAGGGGGCGCCGGGGCTTTGGGAGCTTTCTTT. Residues: CASSLGGAGALGAFF.

This clonotype was counted only a few times. The chain is built from TRBV3-1 and TRBJ1-4; a possible D gene is TRBD1 (5 bases). V lost 2 bases to trimming and J lost 5 bases, with 12 bases between them. The germline V gene has CDR1 LGHDT and CDR2 YNNKEL (reference sequence). The CDR3 is 15 residues long. The CDR3 reads CASSQPGTLNEKLFF. The CDR3 coding sequence is TGTGCCAGCAGCCAACCCGGGACTTTGAATGAAAAACTGTTTTTT. The full variable domain, rest sourced from reference TRBV3-1 and TRBJ1-4, is DTAVSQTPKYLVTQMGNDKSIKCEQNLGHDTMYWYKQDSKKFLKIMFSYNNKELIINETVPNRFSPKSPDKAHLNLHINSLELGDSAVYFCASSQPGTLNEKLFFGSGTQLSVL.

At least ten counts were recorded for this clonotype. The J gene is TRBJ2-5, the V gene TRBV20-1; TRBD2 might be the D (6 bases). V was pared by 3 bases and J by 3 bases, with 11 bases between. Looked up from germline, CDR1 is DFQATT and CDR2 is SNEGSKA (reference sequence). CDR3 length: 13 amino acids. CDR3 coding DNA: TGCAGTGCTAGTCGACTAGGGAAAGAGACCCAGTACTTC. This sequence encodes CSASRLGKETQYF.

This clonotype was seen only a few times. CDR3 amino acids: CSAAGTATSTDTQYF. Here the CDR3 DNA reads TGCAGTGCCGCCGGGACTGCTACTAGCACAGATACGCAGTATTTT. The V gene is TRBV20-1, the J gene TRBJ2-3, with a tentative D call TRBD2 (6 bases). Germline CDR1 DFQATT, CDR2 SNEGSKA (reference sequence). V dropped 6 bases and J dropped 0 bases, with 16 bases sitting between them. The CDR3 extends over 15 amino acids.

This clonotype was counted ten times or more. The J gene is TRBJ2-4, the V gene TRBV11-1; 10 nucleotides agree with TRBD2. Trimming cost V 2 bases and J 0 bases; bases outside gene matches: 13. Germline-derived CDR1 and CDR2 are SGHAT and FQDESV (reference sequence). The CDR3 has 20 residues. The CDR3 DNA reads as TGTGCCAGCAGCTTACGCGTTGGACTAGCGGAGATGCTAGCCAAAAACATTCAGTACTTC. Its protein product is CASSLRVGLAEMLAKNIQYF.

The V and J genes are TRBV2 and TRBJ2-1, with 9 bases fitting TRBD1. Germline V gives CDR1 SNHLY, CDR2 FYNNEI. Trimming at V came to 11 bases and at J to 5 bases, leaving 13 bases not matched to a gene. The CDR3 runs to 15 residues. CDR3 in amino acids: CAGPDLDRGDNEQFF. The CDR3 coding sequence is TGTGCCGGCCCTGATCTGGACAGGGGAGACAATGAGCAGTTCTTC. The variable domain in full, with the rest retrieved from reference TRBV2 and TRBJ2-1, is EPEVTQTPSHQVTQMGQEVILRCVPISNHLYFYWYRQILGQKVEFLVSFYNNEISEKSEIFDDQFSVERPDGSNFTLKIRSTKLEDSAMYFCAGPDLDRGDNEQFFGPGTRLTVL.

This clonotype turned up a few times. This sequence joins TRBV25-1 and TRBJ1-2, with a possible D match to TRBD1 (6 bases). CDR3 length: 13 residues. V shed 2 bases and J shed 7 bases, with 11 bases lying between them. The germline gives CDR1 MGHDK, CDR2 SYGVNS. The CDR3, as DNA: TGTGCCAGCAGTGAAGTGGGGGCCGGTGGCTACACCTTC. It is translated as CASSEVGAGGYTF.

This clonotype has more than one count but fewer than ten. This chain joins TRBV5-1 and TRBJ2-2; unclear D gene. The V end lost 3 bases, the J end lost 5 bases, and 8 bases lay between the germline ends. The CDR3 contains 13 residues. Germline lookup yields CDR1 SGHRS and CDR2 YFSETQ. CDR3: CASSSYGTGELFF. The CDR3 bases are TGCGCCAGCAGCTCCTACGGTACCGGGGAGCTGTTTTTT.

There are many counts of this clonotype. V usage is TRBV6-5 and J usage is TRBJ1-1; D remains unclear. CDR1 MNHEY and CDR2 SVGAGI come from the germline V gene. The V and J ends lost 3 bases and 0 bases respectively, with 5 bases between them. This CDR3 spans 13 amino acids. The CDR3 here is CASSYLMNTEAFF. The CDR3 DNA follows: TGTGCCAGCAGTTATCTGATGAACACTGAAGCTTTCTTT.